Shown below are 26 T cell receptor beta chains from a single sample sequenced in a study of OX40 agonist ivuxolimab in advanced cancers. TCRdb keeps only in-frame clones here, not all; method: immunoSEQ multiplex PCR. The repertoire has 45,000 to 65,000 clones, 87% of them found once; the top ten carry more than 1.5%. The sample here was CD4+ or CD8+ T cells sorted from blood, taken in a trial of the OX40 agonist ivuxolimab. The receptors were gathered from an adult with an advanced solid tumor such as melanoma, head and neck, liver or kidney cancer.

The CDR3 is CASSSGTGASGNTIYF. DNA for the CDR3: TGTGCCAGCAGTTCTGGGACCGGGGCCTCTGGAAACACCATATATTTT. The chain carries TRBV6-5 and TRBJ1-3; D is possibly TRBD1 (5 bases). This CDR3 has 16 amino acids. Looked up from germline, CDR1 is MNHEY and CDR2 is SVGAGI. V lost 4 bases and J lost 0, with 13 bases in between.

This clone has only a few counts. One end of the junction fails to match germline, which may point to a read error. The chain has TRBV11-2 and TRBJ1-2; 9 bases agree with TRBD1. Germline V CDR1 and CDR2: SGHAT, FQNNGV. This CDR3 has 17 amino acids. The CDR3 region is CASTLFGGPGTGPGYTF. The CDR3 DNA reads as TGTGCCAGCACCTTATTCGGGGGACCCGGGACAGGGCCTGGCTACACCTTC.

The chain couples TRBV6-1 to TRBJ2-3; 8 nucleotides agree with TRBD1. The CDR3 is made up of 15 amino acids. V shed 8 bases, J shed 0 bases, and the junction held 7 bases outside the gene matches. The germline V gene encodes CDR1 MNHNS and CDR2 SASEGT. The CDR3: CASAGQVASTDTQYF. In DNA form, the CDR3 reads TGTGCCAGCGCGGGACAGGTGGCGAGCACAGATACGCAGTATTTT.

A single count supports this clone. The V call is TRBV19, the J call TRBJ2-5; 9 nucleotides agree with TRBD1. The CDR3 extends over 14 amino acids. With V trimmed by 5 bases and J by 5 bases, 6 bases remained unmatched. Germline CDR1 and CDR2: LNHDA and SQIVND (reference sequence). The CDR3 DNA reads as TGTGCCAGTAGTGTCGGGACAGGGATTGAGACCCAGTACTTC. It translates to CASSVGTGIETQYF.

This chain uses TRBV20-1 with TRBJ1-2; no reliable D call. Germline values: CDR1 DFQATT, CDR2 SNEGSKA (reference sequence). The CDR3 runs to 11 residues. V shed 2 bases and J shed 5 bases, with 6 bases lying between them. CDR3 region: CSARWQYGYTF. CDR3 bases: TGCAGTGCTAGATGGCAGTATGGCTACACCTTC.

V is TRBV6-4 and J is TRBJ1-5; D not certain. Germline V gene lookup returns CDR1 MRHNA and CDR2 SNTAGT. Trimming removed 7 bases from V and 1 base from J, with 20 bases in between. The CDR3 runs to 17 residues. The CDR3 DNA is TGTGCCAGCACCACAAAGTGTCAGGATCTCAGCAATCAGCCCCAGCATTTT. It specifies CASTTKCQDLSNQPQHF.

The DNA of the CDR3 is TGCGCCAGCAGTGCCCCCGGTTCCGAGACCCAGTACTTC. It codes for CASSAPGSETQYF. The chain uses TRBV10-2 and TRBJ2-5; D not resolved. This CDR3 spans 13 amino acids. V lost 4 bases and J 5 bases, leaving 11 bases between the germline ends. Germline V lookup: CDR1 WSHSY, CDR2 SAAADI.

The CDR3, as DNA: TGTGCCAGCAGCTTTACAGGGGCTGGGGCCAACGTCCTGACTTTC. It translates to CASSFTGAGANVLTF. This rearrangement joins TRBV7-6 to TRBJ2-6; 7 bases line up with TRBD1. Germline V gives CDR1 SGHVS, CDR2 FNYEAQ. The CDR3 has 15 residues. The V and J ends lost 3 bases and 2 bases, in that order; junction bases with no gene match: 1.

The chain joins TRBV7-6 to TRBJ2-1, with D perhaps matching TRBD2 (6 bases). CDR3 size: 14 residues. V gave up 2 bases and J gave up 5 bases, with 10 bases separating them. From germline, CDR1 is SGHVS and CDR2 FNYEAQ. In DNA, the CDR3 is TGTGCCAGCAGCTTACTAGCGTCAAACAATGAGCAGTTCTTC. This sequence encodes CASSLLASNNEQFF.

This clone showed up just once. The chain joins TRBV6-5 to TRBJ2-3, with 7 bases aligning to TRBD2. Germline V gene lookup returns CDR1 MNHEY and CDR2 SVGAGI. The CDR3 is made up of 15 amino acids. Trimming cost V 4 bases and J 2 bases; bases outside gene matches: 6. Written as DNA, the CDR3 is TGTGCCAGCAGTTTAGGGACTACATACACAGATACGCAGTATTTT. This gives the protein CASSLGTTYTDTQYF.

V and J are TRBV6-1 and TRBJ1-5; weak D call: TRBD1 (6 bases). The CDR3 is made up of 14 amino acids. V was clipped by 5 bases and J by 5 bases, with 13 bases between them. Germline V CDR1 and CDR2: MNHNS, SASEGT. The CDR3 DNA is TGTGCCAGCAGTCAGGGACACCCGGATCAGCCCCAGCATTTT. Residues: CASSQGHPDQPQHF.

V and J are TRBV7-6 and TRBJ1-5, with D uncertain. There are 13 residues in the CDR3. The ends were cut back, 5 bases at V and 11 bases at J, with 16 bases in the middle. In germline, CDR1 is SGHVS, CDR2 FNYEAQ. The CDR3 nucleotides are TGTGCCAGCAGCCCTCCCGGCCAGTCAGCCCAGCATTTT. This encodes CASSPPGQSAQHF.

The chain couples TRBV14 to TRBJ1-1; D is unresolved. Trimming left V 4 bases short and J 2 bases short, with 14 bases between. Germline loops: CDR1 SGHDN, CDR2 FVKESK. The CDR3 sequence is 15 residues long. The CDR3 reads CASSLTGSLNTEAFF. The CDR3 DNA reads TGTGCCAGCAGCCTGACTGGTAGCCTAAACACTGAAGCTTTCTTT. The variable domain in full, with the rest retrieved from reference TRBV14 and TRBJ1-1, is EAGVTQFPSHSVIEKGQTVTLRCDPISGHDNLYWYRRVMGKEIKFLLHFVKESKQDESGMPNNRFLAERTGGTYSTLKVQPAELEDSGVYFCASSLTGSLNTEAFFGQGTRLTVV.

CDR3 DNA sequence: TGTGCCAGCAGCTTAGCTAGCGGGGTAAATGAGCAGTTCTTC. Protein product: CASSLASGVNEQFF. The rearrangement joins TRBV11-3 to TRBJ2-1, with TRBD2 matching 9 bases. This CDR3 is built from 14 residues. The germline V gene has CDR1 SGHNT and CDR2 YENEEA. Unmatched junction bases numbered 2, after V lost 1 base and J lost 7 bases. Combining the CDR3 with reference TRBV11-3 and TRBJ2-1 gives the whole variable domain EAGVVQSPRYKIIEKKQPVAFWCNPISGHNTLYWYLQNLGQGPELLIRYENEEAVDDSQLPKDRFSAERLKGVDSTLKIQPAELGDSAVYLCASSLASGVNEQFFGPGTRLTVL.

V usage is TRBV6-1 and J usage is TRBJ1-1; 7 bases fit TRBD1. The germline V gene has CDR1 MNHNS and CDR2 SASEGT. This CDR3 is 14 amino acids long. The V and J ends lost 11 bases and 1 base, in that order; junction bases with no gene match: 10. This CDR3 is CAGTRDSGNTEAFF. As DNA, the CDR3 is TGTGCCGGAACCCGGGACAGCGGGAACACTGAAGCTTTCTTT.

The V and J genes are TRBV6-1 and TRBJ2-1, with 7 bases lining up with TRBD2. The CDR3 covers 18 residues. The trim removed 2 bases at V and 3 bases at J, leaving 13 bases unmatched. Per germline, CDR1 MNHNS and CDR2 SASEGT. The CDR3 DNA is TGTGCCAGCAGTGAAAGGGCCGTGGGAGGGAGTCTCTACAATGAGCAGTTCTTC. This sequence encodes CASSERAVGGSLYNEQFF.

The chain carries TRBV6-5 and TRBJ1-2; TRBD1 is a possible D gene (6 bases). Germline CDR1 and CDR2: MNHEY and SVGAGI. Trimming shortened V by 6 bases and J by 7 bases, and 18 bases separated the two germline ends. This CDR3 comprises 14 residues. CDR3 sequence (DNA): TGTGCCAGCAGCTCTCACTCACAGGGAGGTGGCTACACCTTC. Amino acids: CASSSHSQGGGYTF.

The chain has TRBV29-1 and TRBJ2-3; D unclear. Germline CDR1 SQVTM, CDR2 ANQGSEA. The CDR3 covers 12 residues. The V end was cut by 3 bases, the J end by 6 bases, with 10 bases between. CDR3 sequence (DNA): TGCAGCGTTGAGGGCACCATCGATACGCAGTATTTT. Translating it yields CSVEGTIDTQYF.

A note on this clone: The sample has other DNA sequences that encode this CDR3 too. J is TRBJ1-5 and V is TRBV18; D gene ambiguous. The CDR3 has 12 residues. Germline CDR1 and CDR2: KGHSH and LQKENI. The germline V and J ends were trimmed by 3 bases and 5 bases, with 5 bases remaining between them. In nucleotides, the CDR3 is TGTGCCAGCTCACCGTCAGATCAGCCCCAGCATTTT. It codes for CASSPSDQPQHF. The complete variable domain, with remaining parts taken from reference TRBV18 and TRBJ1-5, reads NAGVMQNPRHLVRRRGQEARLRCSPMKGHSHVYWYRQLPEEGLKFMVYLQKENIIDESGMPKERFSAEFPKEGPSILRIQQVVRGDSAAYFCASSPSDQPQHFGDGTRLSIL.

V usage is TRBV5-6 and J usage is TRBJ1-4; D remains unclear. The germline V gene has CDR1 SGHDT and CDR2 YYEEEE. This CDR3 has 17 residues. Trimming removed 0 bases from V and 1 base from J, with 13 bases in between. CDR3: CASSLGGVDLTNEKLFF. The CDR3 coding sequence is TGTGCCAGCAGCTTGGGGGGAGTTGACTTAACTAATGAAAAACTGTTTTTT.

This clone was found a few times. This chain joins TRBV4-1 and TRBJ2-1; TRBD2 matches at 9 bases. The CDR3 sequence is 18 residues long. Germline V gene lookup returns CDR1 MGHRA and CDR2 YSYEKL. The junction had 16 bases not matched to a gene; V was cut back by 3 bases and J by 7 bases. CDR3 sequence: CASSHNKGAGGKVNEQFF. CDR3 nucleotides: TGCGCCAGCAGCCATAACAAGGGAGCGGGAGGCAAAGTGAATGAGCAGTTCTTC.

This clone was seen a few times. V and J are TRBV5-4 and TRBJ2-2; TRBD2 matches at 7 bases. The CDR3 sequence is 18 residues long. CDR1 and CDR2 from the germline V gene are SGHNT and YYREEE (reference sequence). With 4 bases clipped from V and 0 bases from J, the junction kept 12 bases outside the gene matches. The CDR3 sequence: CASSRPLGGGTNTGELFF. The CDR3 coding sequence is TGTGCCAGCAGCCGCCCCCTGGGCGGGGGTACGAACACCGGGGAGCTGTTTTTT.

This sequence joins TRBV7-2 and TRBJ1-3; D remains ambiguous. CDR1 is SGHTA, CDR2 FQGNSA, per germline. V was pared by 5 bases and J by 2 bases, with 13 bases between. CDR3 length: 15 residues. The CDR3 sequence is CASSRSWLAGNTIYF. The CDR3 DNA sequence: TGTGCCAGCAGCCGGTCTTGGCTGGCTGGAAACACCATATATTTT.

The CDR3 coding sequence is TGTGCCAGTAGTATTAGAGACCAGCCCCAGCATTTT. Translating it yields CASSIRDQPQHF. The V and J genes are TRBV19 and TRBJ1-5; D remains ambiguous. The V gene's germline CDR1 is LNHDA and CDR2 SQIVND (reference sequence). V was shortened by 3 bases and J by 7 bases, with 7 bases between the two germline ends. The CDR3 has 12 residues.

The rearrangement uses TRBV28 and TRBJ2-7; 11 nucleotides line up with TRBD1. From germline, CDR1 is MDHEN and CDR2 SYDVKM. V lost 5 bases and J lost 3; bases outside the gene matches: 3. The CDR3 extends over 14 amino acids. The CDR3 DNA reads TGTGCCAGCAGTACCGGGACAGGGGGCTACGAGCAGTACGTC. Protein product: CASSTGTGGYEQYV.

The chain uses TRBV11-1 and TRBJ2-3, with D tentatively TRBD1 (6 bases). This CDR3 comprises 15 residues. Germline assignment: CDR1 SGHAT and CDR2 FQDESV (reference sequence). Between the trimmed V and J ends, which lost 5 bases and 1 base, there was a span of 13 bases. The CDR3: CASSVATGRTDTQYF. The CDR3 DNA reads TGTGCCAGCAGCGTCGCTACAGGGCGCACAGATACGCAGTATTTT.